This T cell receptor (beta chain) was sequenced in a study of shared clonotypes between healthy human individuals. About the study: Used for every donor were three CD4 naive, three CD4 memory, two CD8 naive and one CD8 memory plate.

Germline CDR1 and CDR2: SGDLS and YYNGEE. Trimming took 0 bases from V and 4 from J; bases not matched to a gene: 4. There are 15 residues in the CDR3. Generated by immunoSEQ multiplex PCR, the TCRdb table keeps only in-frame clones and is missing some. The repertoire has around 1.4 million clones, 98% of them found once; the top ten carry 0.36%. The receptor's source is a man aged 25 to 40 in good health. Input material: naive CD4+ T cells sorted from blood. Subset noted: CD45RA+ positively selected. This chain connects TRBV9 to TRBJ2-7; 10 bases match TRBD1. The CDR3 is CASSVEPGQGYEQYF. CDR3 DNA sequence: TGTGCCAGCAGCGTAGAGCCGGGACAGGGGTACGAGCAGTACTTC.